These T cell receptor beta chains were read from a single sample in a study of human T cells and chemical hapten exposure. A single record per CDR3 protein comes from TCRdb applying MiXCR to the RACE reads. The data contain around 160,000 distinct CDR3 sequences, roughly 14% of them singletons. The sequences come from whole blood, collected in connection with sensitization to the hapten diphenylcyclopropenone (DPC). Receptors originate from a woman in her twenties or thirties with alopecia areata. Some clones in this sample may be carry-over from other donors' samples. CDR3s include the opening cysteine and the closing phenylalanine or tryptophan. Fields, in order: CDR3 DNA, CDR3 protein, V gene, clone size, J gene, D gene. D genes are given only for firm matches. Only part of the rows carry a size: once, few, many, or a class if the clone is expanded.

TGTGCCAGCAAAAACCCTCACGAGGACACTGAAGCTTTCTTT	CASKNPHEDTEAFF	TRBV6-1	few	TRBJ1-1	NA
TGTGCCACCAGTGAAAGGCCAGGGAAAGGCTACACCTTC	CATSERPGKGYTF	TRBV24-1	NA	TRBJ1-2	NA
TGTGCCAGCCGACTTAGCAGGGATGCTTTCTTT	CASRLSRDAFF	TRBV28	few	TRBJ1-1	NA
TGTGCCAGCAGCTTCGACCGGGACAATGAGCAGTTCTTC	CASSFDRDNEQFF	TRBV7-3	few	TRBJ2-1	NA
TGTGCCAGCAGTTTATCCGCGGGACGCGAGGGCTACACCTTC	CASSLSAGREGYTF	TRBV28	few	TRBJ1-2	NA
TGTGCCAGCAGCCCCGGGTCACTTGGTACCGGGGAGCTGTTTTTT	CASSPGSLGTGELFF	TRBV7-3	NA	TRBJ2-2	NA
TGTGCCAGCAGTTTGGGTAGCCGAGGCGCCACTAACCATGGCTACACCTTC	CASSLGSRGATNHGYTF	TRBV12-3/TRBV12-4	NA	TRBJ1-2	NA
TGTGCCAGCAGCCCTGGGACTAGCGGTATCAAAAACATTCAGTACTTC	CASSPGTSGIKNIQYF	TRBV5-4	NA	TRBJ2-4	TRBD2
TGTGCCAGCAGTTTAGCGTGGGGACCGATGTCAGGGTCACCCCTCCACTTT	CASSLAWGPMSGSPLHF	TRBV12-3/TRBV12-4	few	TRBJ1-6	NA
TGTGCCAGCAGCCCTGACAGGTCCGGGTATGGCTACACCTTC	CASSPDRSGYGYTF	TRBV12-3/TRBV12-4	few	TRBJ1-2	NA
TGTGCCAGCAGCTTAAGCTTCCAAGAGACCCAGTACTTC	CASSLSFQETQYF	TRBV7-9	NA	TRBJ2-5	NA
TGTGCCAGCAGGAGCGGGAGAGACAACGAGCAGTACTTC	CASRSGRDNEQYF	TRBV12-3/TRBV12-4	NA	TRBJ2-7	TRBD2
TGTGCCAGCAGCACACAGGAGAGCACCGGGGAGCTGTTTTTT	CASSTQESTGELFF	TRBV7-3	few	TRBJ2-2	NA
TGTGCCAGCAGTACCACTAGTACCGGCTACGAGCAGTACTTC	CASSTTSTGYEQYF	TRBV6-1	NA	TRBJ2-7	NA
TGTGCCAGCAGCTTGGAGGGGTCCAATTCACCCCTCCACTTT	CASSLEGSNSPLHF	TRBV5-4	few	TRBJ1-6	NA
TGTGCCACCAGTGACACGAACACCGGGGAGCTGTTTTTT	CATSDTNTGELFF	TRBV24-1	NA	TRBJ2-2	NA
TGTGCCACCAGCAGAGTCCGGCCAGGGCGGGAGAGCACAGATACGCAGTATTTT	CATSRVRPGRESTDTQYF	TRBV15	many	TRBJ2-3	TRBD2
TGTGCCAGCAGTGCCCGCCAAGCCGGACACCGTACTCCCTACAATGAGCAGTTCTTC	CASSARQAGHRTPYNEQFF	TRBV28	many	TRBJ2-1	NA
TGTGCCAGCAGAGGTCAACAGCTCATGAACACTGAAGCTTTCTTT	CASRGQQLMNTEAFF	TRBV5-4	few	TRBJ1-1	NA
TGTGCCAGCAGCGCTAGCGGAGAGCAGTTCTTC	CASSASGEQFF	TRBV9	NA	TRBJ2-1	TRBD2
TGTGCCAGCAGCTTGGGTCCAGGCCCTGGCTACACCTTC	CASSLGPGPGYTF	TRBV5-6	NA	TRBJ1-2	NA
TGTGCCAGCAGTGAAACAGGGGAATCCTACAATGAGCAGTTCTTC	CASSETGESYNEQFF	TRBV2	NA	TRBJ2-1	TRBD1
TGTGCCAGCAGTGATCGGGGGATCGGCTATGGCTACACCTTC	CASSDRGIGYGYTF	TRBV6-1	NA	TRBJ1-2	NA
TGTGCCAGCAAAACATTCGGGGGGGCAGAAGATACGCAGTATTTT	CASKTFGGAEDTQYF	TRBV6-2/TRBV6-3	NA	TRBJ2-3	TRBD2
TGTGCCACCCCGTCGGACAGCATGAACACTGAAGCTTTCTTT	CATPSDSMNTEAFF	TRBV7-9	few	TRBJ1-1	NA